The rows below give T cell receptor beta chains drawn from one sample of a study of T-cell reconstitution after alpha-beta-depleted transplantation in children. TCRdb analysed the PCR reads with MiXCR anew, one entry per CDR3 protein. The sample shows approximately 640,000 distinct CDR3 sequences, roughly 17% of them seen only once. Sample: PBMCs from the stem cell graft donor, taken from the stem cell graft. Receptors originate from a human donor who donated a stem cell graft to a child with acute myeloid leukemia. CDR3s leave out the opening cysteine and the closing phenylalanine or tryptophan. Each record gives: J gene, clone size, V gene, CDR3 protein. Clone size is shown for a subset of rows, as once, few, many or a class of expanded clone.

j_gene: TRBJ1-6; abundance: many; v_gene: TRBV20-1; CDR3aa: SARTGGPYNSPLH
j_gene: TRBJ2-1; abundance: .; v_gene: TRBV7-9; CDR3aa: ASSPTSAYNEQF
j_gene: TRBJ2-3; abundance: .; v_gene: TRBV6-2/TRBV6-3; CDR3aa: ASSYGTVGTDTQY
j_gene: TRBJ2-5; abundance: .; v_gene: TRBV7-6; CDR3aa: ASSLTLNEYGSAETQY
j_gene: TRBJ2-3; abundance: few; v_gene: TRBV7-9; CDR3aa: ASSSGKVSTDTQY
j_gene: TRBJ2-1; abundance: .; v_gene: TRBV24-1; CDR3aa: ATSDWAYPYEQF
j_gene: TRBJ1-1; abundance: many; v_gene: TRBV24-1; CDR3aa: ATSDLGGTGEAF
j_gene: TRBJ2-1; abundance: .; v_gene: TRBV7-9; CDR3aa: GGRGQGAKGSYNEQF
j_gene: TRBJ2-1; abundance: many; v_gene: TRBV24-1; CDR3aa: ATSDLPGGVYQF
j_gene: TRBJ2-5; abundance: many; v_gene: TRBV20-1; CDR3aa: SAPSPQGRETQY
j_gene: TRBJ1-1; abundance: .; v_gene: TRBV20-1; CDR3aa: SARGMDTEAF
j_gene: TRBJ1-5; abundance: .; v_gene: TRBV6-1; CDR3aa: ASSPGAIPSNQPQH
j_gene: TRBJ1-5; abundance: few; v_gene: TRBV20-1; CDR3aa: SARDQWDRGNSNQPQH
j_gene: TRBJ2-7; abundance: many; v_gene: TRBV29-1; CDR3aa: SVERQGTYEQY
j_gene: TRBJ1-3; abundance: few; v_gene: TRBV10-3; CDR3aa: AISLSESGNTIY
j_gene: TRBJ2-3; abundance: .; v_gene: TRBV11-3; CDR3aa: ASSQGRSDTQY
j_gene: TRBJ2-1; abundance: .; v_gene: TRBV5-1; CDR3aa: ASSLRTSGGASEQF
j_gene: TRBJ2-3; abundance: .; v_gene: TRBV9; CDR3aa: ASSVGRSGGPTDTRY
j_gene: TRBJ1-5; abundance: .; v_gene: TRBV11-3; CDR3aa: ASSLGGGATYSNQPQH
j_gene: TRBJ2-5; abundance: few; v_gene: TRBV7-7; CDR3aa: ASSRGQGAKETQY
j_gene: TRBJ2-1; abundance: many; v_gene: TRBV29-1; CDR3aa: SVVGLAGEPYNEQF
j_gene: TRBJ2-7; abundance: .; v_gene: TRBV20-1; CDR3aa: SATRPGPQTRREQY
j_gene: TRBJ2-3; abundance: .; v_gene: TRBV10-2; CDR3aa: ASSESRGGMTDTQY
j_gene: TRBJ2-7; abundance: many; v_gene: TRBV30; CDR3aa: AWTPGRDEQY
j_gene: TRBJ1-1; abundance: many; v_gene: TRBV20-1; CDR3aa: SASRVPRTEAF
j_gene: TRBJ2-5; abundance: .; v_gene: TRBV4-3; CDR3aa: ASSQDLRGFQETQY
j_gene: TRBJ1-1; abundance: few; v_gene: TRBV3-1; CDR3aa: ASSRRDRGNTEAF
j_gene: TRBJ2-5; abundance: many; v_gene: TRBV20-1; CDR3aa: SARRPQGGEGETQY
j_gene: TRBJ2-5; abundance: many; v_gene: TRBV20-1; CDR3aa: SNYRRDEGTQY
j_gene: TRBJ2-7; abundance: many; v_gene: TRBV29-1; CDR3aa: SVQGLLVAEQY
j_gene: TRBJ2-3; abundance: few; v_gene: TRBV12-3/TRBV12-4; CDR3aa: ASVSGAFTDTQY
j_gene: TRBJ1-3; abundance: many; v_gene: TRBV20-1; CDR3aa: SARGYRAAGNTIY
j_gene: TRBJ2-6; abundance: many; v_gene: TRBV7-2; CDR3aa: ASSLATVTGANVLT
j_gene: TRBJ1-5; abundance: many; v_gene: TRBV5-1; CDR3aa: ASSLSGISNQPQH
j_gene: TRBJ1-1; abundance: few; v_gene: TRBV5-1; CDR3aa: ASSFNGQGTEAF
j_gene: TRBJ1-2; abundance: few; v_gene: TRBV30; CDR3aa: AWADRGEDGYT
j_gene: TRBJ2-1; abundance: many; v_gene: TRBV7-9; CDR3aa: AHDDRGRGDNEQF
j_gene: TRBJ1-5; abundance: many; v_gene: TRBV5-5; CDR3aa: ASSRDSINQPQH
j_gene: TRBJ2-3; abundance: many; v_gene: TRBV20-1; CDR3aa: SARDKGRAWGTDTQY
j_gene: TRBJ2-3; abundance: many; v_gene: TRBV29-1; CDR3aa: SVEDPSTSGGADTQY
j_gene: TRBJ1-2; abundance: .; v_gene: TRBV5-6; CDR3aa: TSSIGNRGYT
j_gene: TRBJ2-7; abundance: .; v_gene: TRBV7-9; CDR3aa: ASSWTSGASYEQY
j_gene: TRBJ2-5; abundance: many; v_gene: TRBV29-1; CDR3aa: SVILAGEETQY
j_gene: TRBJ2-1; abundance: .; v_gene: TRBV11-2; CDR3aa: ASSLGSWRGGRNEQF
j_gene: TRBJ2-7; abundance: .; v_gene: TRBV5-1; CDR3aa: ASSLALGHEQY